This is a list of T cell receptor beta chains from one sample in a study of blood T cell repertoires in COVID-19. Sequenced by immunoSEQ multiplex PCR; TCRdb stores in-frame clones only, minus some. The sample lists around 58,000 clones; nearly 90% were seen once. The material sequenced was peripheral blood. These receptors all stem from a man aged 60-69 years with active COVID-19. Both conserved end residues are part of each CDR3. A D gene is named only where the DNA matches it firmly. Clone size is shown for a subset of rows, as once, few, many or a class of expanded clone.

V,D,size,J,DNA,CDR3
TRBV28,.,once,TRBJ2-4,TGTGCCAGCAGTTTATTGGTCGCAGTCGCGGGCTCGGACAAAAACATTCAGTACTTC,CASSLLVAVAGSDKNIQYF
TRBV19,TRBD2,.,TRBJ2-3,TGTGCCAGTAGTATAGGGACTAGCCTCACAGATACGCAGTATTTT,CASSIGTSLTDTQYF
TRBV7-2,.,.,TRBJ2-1,TGTGCCAGCAGCTTTGCCCGAGACTCGGCCGGGGAGCAGTTCTTC,CASSFARDSAGEQFF
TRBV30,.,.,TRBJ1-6,TGTGCCTGGGGTTCCGGGGATTCACCCCTCCACTTT,CAWGSGDSPLHF
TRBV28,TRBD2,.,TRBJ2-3,TGTGCCAGCAGTTTACGCCGACTAGCGGGGGTACAAGATACGCAGTATTTT,CASSLRRLAGVQDTQYF
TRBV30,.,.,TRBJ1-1,TGTGCCTGGAGTGCCGGAGCGAGCACTGAAGCTTTCTTT,CAWSAGASTEAFF
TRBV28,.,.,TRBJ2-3,TGTGCCAGCAGTACCCCTAGCGATACGCAGTATTTT,CASSTPSDTQYF
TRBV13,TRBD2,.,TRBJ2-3,TGTGCCAGCAGCTCCCGGACTAGCGGGGTGCCAGATACGCAGTATTTT,CASSSRTSGVPDTQYF
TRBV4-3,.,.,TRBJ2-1,TGCGCCAGCAGCCAAAATGAGCTTAATGAGCAGTTCTTC,CASSQNELNEQFF
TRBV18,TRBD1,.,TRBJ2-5,TGTGCCAGCTCACCCGGACAGGTCGTTGAGACCCAGTACTTC,CASSPGQVVETQYF
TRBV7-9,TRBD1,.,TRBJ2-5,TGTGCCAGCAGGAAACCGGGACAGGGTTTTGAGACCCAGTACTTC,CASRKPGQGFETQYF
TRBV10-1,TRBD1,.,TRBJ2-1,TGCGCCAGCAGTCCGAACACAGGGGGCGGTAGGAATGAGCAGTTCTTC,CASSPNTGGGRNEQFF
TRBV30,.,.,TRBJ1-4,TGTGCCTGGAGTGTACGCAGGGGATATGAAAAACTGTTTTTT,CAWSVRRGYEKLFF
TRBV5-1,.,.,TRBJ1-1,TGCGCCAGCAGCTTAGGGGTCGTGAACACTGAAGCTTTCTTT,CASSLGVVNTEAFF
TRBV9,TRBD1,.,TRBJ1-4,TGTGCCAGCAGCGTAGGCTTGGGACAGGGAGGTAGCAATGAAAAACTGTTTTTT,CASSVGLGQGGSNEKLFF
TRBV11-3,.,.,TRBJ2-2,TGTGCCAGCAGCTTAGGACAGGGAGGTAACACCGGGGAGCTGTTTTTT,CASSLGQGGNTGELFF
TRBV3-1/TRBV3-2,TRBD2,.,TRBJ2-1,TGTGCCAGCAGCCCTAGCGGAGGCTCCTACAATGAGCAGTTCTTC,CASSPSGGSYNEQFF
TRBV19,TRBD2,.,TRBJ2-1,TGTGCCAGTAGTTCGCGGACTAGCGGTTTACTCTCCTACAATGAGCAGTTCTTC,CASSSRTSGLLSYNEQFF
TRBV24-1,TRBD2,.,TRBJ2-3,TGTGCCACCAGTGATTTAGCGGGGGCAAGCACAGATACGCAGTATTTT,CATSDLAGASTDTQYF
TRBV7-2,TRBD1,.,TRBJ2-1,TGTGCCAGCAGCTTAGGTCCCCGGACAGGGGAGTTCTTC,CASSLGPRTGEFF
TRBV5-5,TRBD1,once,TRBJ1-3,TGTGCCAGCAGCCTTGGGACAGCCGGAAACACCATATATTTT,CASSLGTAGNTIYF
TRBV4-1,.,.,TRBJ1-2,TGCGCCAGCAGCCAAGCTTCCGGACAAGATCTCGGCTATGGCTACACCTTC,CASSQASGQDLGYGYTF
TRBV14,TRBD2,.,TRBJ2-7,TGTGCCAGCAAGGAAAGCGGGAGCCCCAGCTCCTACGAGCAGTACTTC,CASKESGSPSSYEQYF
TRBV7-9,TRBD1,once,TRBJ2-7,TGTGCCAGCAGCCGGGGACAGACCTACGAGCAGTACTTC,CASSRGQTYEQYF
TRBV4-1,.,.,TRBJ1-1,TGCGCCAGCAGCCCCAACGGAAACCAAGCCGGAAACCAGGGGCGTAGGAACACTGAAGCTTTCTTT,CASSPNGNQAGNQGRRNTEAFF
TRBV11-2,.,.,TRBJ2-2,TGTGCCAGCAGCTTAGAATACGGGGAGCTGTTTTTT,CASSLEYGELFF